The 30 T cell receptor beta chains reported below all come from one sample, sequenced in a study of T cells after somatic rescue of genetic block. The protocol was immunoSEQ multiplex PCR, while the TCRdb copy is restricted to in-frame clones and leaves out a portion. The sample has over 95,000 clones; just over 90% are singletons. Specimen: peripheral blood mononuclear cells (PBMCs). The receptor set was obtained from a woman in her late teens or twenties.

The rearrangement joins TRBV10-3 to TRBJ1-2, with a weak D call TRBD1 (6 bases). The V gene's germline CDR1 is ENHRY and CDR2 SYGVKD. This CDR3 is built from 17 residues. The V end lost 0 bases, the J end lost 2 bases, and 16 bases lay between the germline ends. The DNA of the CDR3 is TGTGCCATCAGTGAGTCACAGGGACCGTCCTTCAACTATGGCTACACCTTC. This codes for CAISESQGPSFNYGYTF.

The gene calls are TRBV4-1 and TRBJ1-3, with D uncertain. There are 14 residues in the CDR3. Germline CDR1 and CDR2: MGHRA and YSYEKL. Between the trimmed V and J ends, which lost 3 bases and 2 bases, there was a span of 8 bases. Here the CDR3 DNA reads TGCGCCAGCAGCCAGGGCACTACTGGAAACACCATATATTTT. Amino acid sequence: CASSQGTTGNTIYF.

The J gene is TRBJ2-1, the V gene TRBV2; D possibly uses TRBD1 or TRBD2 (5 bases each). Germline assignment: CDR1 SNHLY and CDR2 FYNNEI. The length of the CDR3 is 14 residues. Deletions cut 3 bases from V and 5 bases from J, with 11 bases between. CDR3 loop: CASSELGVNNEQFF. The CDR3 DNA is TGTGCCAGCAGTGAGTTGGGGGTAAACAATGAGCAGTTCTTC.

This chain joins TRBV27 and TRBJ2-1; D perhaps matches TRBD2 (5 bases). The CDR3 extends over 14 amino acids. In germline, CDR1 is MNHEY, CDR2 SMNVEV (reference sequence). Trimming removed 7 bases at V and 6 bases at J, with 16 bases between. The CDR3 protein is CASTFTRAANEQFF. CDR3 sequence (DNA): TGTGCCAGCACTTTCACTCGAGCGGCCAATGAGCAGTTCTTC.

CDR3 sequence (DNA): TGTGCCAGTAGTATAGTCCAGGGAGGAGCTTTCTTT. Translated: CASSIVQGGAFF. The chain joins TRBV19 to TRBJ1-1; possible D gene TRBD1, 5 bases. Germline V lookup: CDR1 LNHDA, CDR2 SQIVND (reference sequence). The length of the CDR3 is 12 residues. V was shortened by 1 base and J by 10 bases, with 10 bases between the two germline ends.

The chain joins TRBV2 to TRBJ2-2; D remains ambiguous. This CDR3 comprises 16 residues. Germline CDR1 and CDR2: SNHLY and FYNNEI. With 6 bases removed from V and 0 bases from J, the gap between germline ends came to 14 bases. The CDR3, as DNA: TGTGCCAGCAGATCAAGGCGGCAGTCGAACACCGGGGAGCTGTTTTTT. Protein product: CASRSRRQSNTGELFF.

V is TRBV9 and J is TRBJ1-3; D is possibly TRBD1 (5 bases). Trimming stripped 3 bases from V and 6 bases from J, with 16 bases between. CDR1 is SGDLS, CDR2 YYNGEE, per germline. The CDR3 covers 15 residues. The CDR3 loop reads CASSGGRRDLNTIYF. CDR3 bases: TGTGCCAGCAGCGGGGGGAGGAGAGATTTAAACACCATATATTTT.

The chain joins TRBV5-1 to TRBJ1-1; D ambiguous. The V end was cut by 0 bases, the J end by 4 bases, with 13 bases between. The CDR3 totals 15 residues. CDR1 and CDR2 from the germline V gene are SGHRS and YFSETQ. CDR3 coding DNA: TGCGCCAGCAGCTTGGAAGAGCTCCGGGGCACTGAAGCTTTCTTT. This encodes CASSLEELRGTEAFF.

The genes are TRBV19 and TRBJ1-1; TRBD1 aligns across 7 bases. Germline values: CDR1 LNHDA, CDR2 SQIVND (reference sequence). The V gene end was trimmed by 7 bases and the J gene end by 8 bases; junction bases not matched to a gene: 10. There are 13 residues in the CDR3. The CDR3 protein is CASMGRGGGEAFF. The DNA of the CDR3 is TGTGCCAGTATGGGAAGGGGAGGGGGCGAAGCTTTCTTT.

A single count supports this clone. The rearrangement uses TRBV5-1 and TRBJ1-5; D unclear. Looked up from germline, CDR1 is SGHRS and CDR2 is YFSETQ. V lost 3 bases to trimming and J lost 5 bases, with 9 bases between them. The CDR3 has 13 residues. The CDR3 loop is CASSSEGDQPQHF. Written as DNA, the CDR3 is TGCGCCAGCAGCTCTGAGGGAGATCAGCCCCAGCATTTT.

The V gene is TRBV5-6, the J gene TRBJ1-1, with a possible D match to TRBD1 (6 bases). Trimming took off 0 bases at V and 7 bases at J, with 7 bases between the two ends. The CDR3 runs 12 residues. The germline CDR1 and CDR2 sequences are SGHDT and YYEEEE. CDR3 loop: CASSLARGEAFF. The DNA of the CDR3 is TGTGCCAGCAGCTTGGCCAGGGGTGAAGCTTTCTTT. The whole variable domain, remainder taken from reference TRBV5-6 and TRBJ1-1, is DAGVTQSPTHLIKTRGQQVTLRCSPKSGHDTVSWYQQALGQGPQFIFQYYEEEERQRGNFPDRFSGHQFPNYSSELNVNALLLGDSALYLCASSLARGEAFFGQGTRLTVV.

The chain recombines TRBV19 with TRBJ2-7; 9 nucleotides match TRBD2. CDR1 and CDR2 from the germline V gene are LNHDA and SQIVND (reference sequence). CDR3 length: 14 residues. The J segment lost 10 bases and the V segment lost 6 bases, leaving 13 bases of the junction unmatched. DNA for the CDR3: TGTGCCAGTAGCCAAGGTGGTAGCGGGGGCCCTCAGTACTTC. The encoded protein is CASSQGGSGGPQYF.

The J gene is TRBJ2-3, the V gene TRBV12-5; TRBD1 is a possible D gene (5 bases). The V gene's germline CDR1 is LGHNT and CDR2 FRNRAP. This CDR3 region has 15 residues. V was shortened by 6 bases and J by 0 bases, with 13 bases between the two germline ends. CDR3: CASGSRVVSTDTQYF. The CDR3 DNA reads as TGTGCTAGTGGATCCAGGGTTGTAAGCACAGATACGCAGTATTTT.

The V and J genes are TRBV12-5 and TRBJ2-3; D not resolved. The CDR3 totals 14 residues. Trimming removed 1 base at V and 0 bases at J, with 5 bases between. CDR1 and CDR2 from the germline V gene are LGHNT and FRNRAP. The CDR3 DNA is TGTGCTAGTGGTTTGGGCTACAGCACAGATACGCAGTATTTT. Translated: CASGLGYSTDTQYF.

The gene calls are TRBV30 and TRBJ1-1; TRBD1 aligns across 8 bases. CDR3 length: 16 amino acids. Per germline, CDR1 GTSNPN and CDR2 SVGIG (reference sequence). V lost 0 bases and J lost 3; bases outside the gene matches: 9. The CDR3, as DNA: TGTGCCTGGAGTGTCGGCACAGGGGGATCTGACACTGAAGCTTTCTTT. Translation: CAWSVGTGGSDTEAFF.

The CDR3, as DNA: TGTGCCAGCAGCTTGTGGGGGGCGGCCCTCTCTGGGGCCAACGTCCTGACTTTC. Amino acid sequence: CASSLWGAALSGANVLTF. The rearrangement links TRBV5-4 to TRBJ2-6; D possibly uses TRBD1 or TRBD2 (6 bases each). With 1 base removed from V and 0 bases from J, the gap between germline ends came to 14 bases. The germline CDR1 and CDR2 sequences are SGHNT and YYREEE (reference sequence). There are 18 residues in the CDR3.

This chain connects TRBV9 to TRBJ2-5, with 9 bases fitting TRBD2. This CDR3 is 16 amino acids long. Germline CDR1 SGDLS, CDR2 YYNGEE. Trimming cost V 0 bases and J 1 base; bases outside gene matches: 4. The CDR3 region is CASSVGRGRAQETQYF. DNA of the CDR3: TGTGCCAGCAGCGTAGGGCGCGGGAGGGCCCAAGAGACCCAGTACTTC. Full variable domain (outside the CDR3, taken from reference TRBV9 and TRBJ2-5): DSGVTQTPKHLITATGQRVTLRCSPRSGDLSVYWYQQSLDQGLQFLIQYYNGEERAKGNILERFSAQQFPDLHSELNLSSLELGDSALYFCASSVGRGRAQETQYFGPGTRLLVL.

V and J are TRBV9 and TRBJ2-7; maybe TRBD1 (5 bases). The V end was cut by 1 base, the J end by 6 bases, with 14 bases between. Germline assignment: CDR1 SGDLS and CDR2 YYNGEE. The CDR3 has 14 residues. The CDR3 sequence is CASSVTGQTSEQYF. In DNA, the CDR3 is TGTGCCAGCAGCGTAACCGGACAAACCAGCGAGCAGTACTTC.

The chain has TRBV28 and TRBJ2-1; the D call may be TRBD1 or TRBD2 (5 bases each). V lost 3 bases and J 2 bases, leaving 14 bases between the germline ends. The CDR3 has 16 residues. Germline V gene sequence: CDR1 MDHEN, CDR2 SYDVKM. CDR3: CASSFPGTEPYNEQFF. The CDR3 bases are TGTGCCAGCAGTTTCCCCGGGACCGAGCCCTACAATGAGCAGTTCTTC.

The count of this clone is one. The chain uses TRBV28 and TRBJ1-4; perhaps TRBD1 as D (5 bases). The CDR3 covers 12 residues. Germline lookup yields CDR1 MDHEN and CDR2 SYDVKM. Trimming took off 7 bases at V and 8 bases at J, with 11 bases between the two ends. The CDR3 region is CASIAGGEKLFF. The DNA of the CDR3 is TGTGCCAGCATCGCGGGGGGAGAAAAACTGTTTTTT.

This clone was recorded a few times. The J gene is TRBJ2-7, the V gene TRBV7-2; D ambiguous. This CDR3 spans 12 amino acids. V was trimmed by 5 bases and J by 3 bases, leaving 8 bases between them. The germline V gene encodes CDR1 SGHTA and CDR2 FQGNSA. The CDR3 loop is CASSPSGYEQYF. The CDR3 bases are TGTGCCAGCAGCCCGTCGGGCTACGAGCAGTACTTC.

The gene calls are TRBV9 and TRBJ2-5; TRBD1 aligns across 10 bases. The end of the DNA aligns better with TRBJ2-7, so the J call may be wrong. The CDR3 runs to 14 residues. Germline-derived CDR1 and CDR2 are SGDLS and YYNGEE. The CDR3 bases are TGTGCCAGCAGCGTCGGGACAGGGGTCTACGAGCAGTACTTC. Its protein is CASSVGTGVYEQYF.

In its sample, this clone was seen once. This chain uses TRBV4-2 with TRBJ1-1; 7 bases fit TRBD1. This CDR3 contains 15 residues. Germline V gene sequence: CDR1 LGHNA, CDR2 YNFKEQ. The V segment lost 1 base and the J segment 1 base; nucleotides outside the gene matches: 3. The CDR3 DNA sequence: TGTGCCAGCAGCCAAGCCGACAGGGAGAACACTGAAGCTTTCTTT. As protein: CASSQADRENTEAFF.

The gene calls are TRBV2 and TRBJ2-2, with D uncertain. Trimming took 5 bases from V and 6 from J, leaving 10 bases between them. The germline V gene has CDR1 SNHLY and CDR2 FYNNEI. The length of the CDR3 is 13 residues. The CDR3 DNA reads as TGTGCCAGCAGTTACAGCCTACCCGGGGAGCTGTTTTTT. The encoded protein is CASSYSLPGELFF.

This chain connects TRBV9 to TRBJ2-4; no clear D. The CDR3 consists of 15 residues. The germline CDR1 and CDR2 sequences are SGDLS and YYNGEE. V dropped 0 bases and J dropped 0 bases, with 7 bases sitting between them. The CDR3 is CASSVDGLAKNIQYF. CDR3 nucleotide sequence: TGTGCCAGCAGCGTAGACGGGTTAGCCAAAAACATTCAGTACTTC.

The count of this clone is one. This chain links TRBV5-6 with TRBJ1-4; 10 nucleotides agree with TRBD1. The CDR3 runs to 14 residues. CDR1 and CDR2 from the germline V gene are SGHDT and YYEEEE. The J segment lost 5 bases and the V segment lost 4 bases, leaving 2 bases of the junction unmatched. CDR3 residues: CASSLGQGNEKLFF. The CDR3 coding sequence is TGTGCCAGCAGCCTGGGACAGGGGAATGAAAAACTGTTTTTT.

The genes are TRBV18 and TRBJ1-2; 7 bases line up with TRBD1. From germline, CDR1 is KGHSH and CDR2 LQKENI. The V gene end was trimmed by 1 base and the J gene end by 3 bases; junction bases not matched to a gene: 5. CDR3 size: 15 residues. CDR3 nucleotides: TGTGCCAGCTCACCACTCCACCAGGGGGACTATGGCTACACCTTC. It is translated as CASSPLHQGDYGYTF.

V usage is TRBV30 and J usage is TRBJ1-4, with TRBD1 identical over 7 bases. Trimming at V came to 1 base and at J to 7 bases, leaving 18 bases not matched to a gene. The length of the CDR3 is 18 residues. Germline CDR1 reads GTSNPN; CDR2 reads SVGIG (reference sequence). Written as DNA, the CDR3 is TGTGCCTGGAGTGGCTGGACAGGTCTATTGGGGGGAGCTGAAAAACTGTTTTTT. It yields the protein CAWSGWTGLLGGAEKLFF.

This chain joins TRBV11-2 and TRBJ2-7, with 10 bases identical to TRBD1. Losses at the gene ends were 1 base for V and 7 bases for J; bases not matched to a gene: 7. Germline-derived CDR1 and CDR2 are SGHAT and FQNNGV. The CDR3 extends over 15 amino acids. DNA for the CDR3: TGTGCCAGCAGCTTAGGACGGGACAGGGGATCTGAGCAGTACTTC. It translates to CASSLGRDRGSEQYF. Full variable domain (missing parts from reference TRBV11-2 and TRBJ2-7): EAGVAQSPRYKIIEKRQSVAFWCNPISGHATLYWYQQILGQGPKLLIQFQNNGVVDDSQLPKDRFSAERLKGVDSTLKIQPAKLEDSAVYLCASSLGRDRGSEQYFGPGTRLTVT.

The genes are TRBV5-6 and TRBJ2-7; D is perhaps TRBD2 (6 bases). The CDR3 has 14 residues. The germline V gene encodes CDR1 SGHDT and CDR2 YYEEEE. V was trimmed by 0 bases and J by 5 bases, leaving 12 bases between them. The CDR3 loop reads CASSLVGREDEQYF. The CDR3 nucleotides are TGTGCCAGCAGCTTGGTTGGCAGGGAGGACGAGCAGTACTTC. Full variable domain (outside the CDR3, taken from reference TRBV5-6 and TRBJ2-7): DAGVTQSPTHLIKTRGQQVTLRCSPKSGHDTVSWYQQALGQGPQFIFQYYEEEERQRGNFPDRFSGHQFPNYSSELNVNALLLGDSALYLCASSLVGREDEQYFGPGTRLTVT.